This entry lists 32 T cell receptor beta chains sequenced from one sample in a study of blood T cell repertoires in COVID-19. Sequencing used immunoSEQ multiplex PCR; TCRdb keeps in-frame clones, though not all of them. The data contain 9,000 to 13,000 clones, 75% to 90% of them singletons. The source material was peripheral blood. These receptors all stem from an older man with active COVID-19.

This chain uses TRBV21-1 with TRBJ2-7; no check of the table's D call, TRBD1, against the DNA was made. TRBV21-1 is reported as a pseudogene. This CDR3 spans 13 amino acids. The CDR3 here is CATGDRSSYEQYF. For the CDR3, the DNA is TGTGCCACCGGGGACAGAAGCTCCTACGAGCAGTACTTC.

The chain's CDR3 is CASSHLQGYEQYF. CDR3 nucleotides: TGCGCCAGCAGTCATCTACAGGGCTACGAGCAGTACTTC. The chain combines TRBV10-2 with TRBJ2-7, with D possibly matching TRBD1 (6 bases). The CDR3 length is 13 residues. Germline assignment: CDR1 WSHSY and CDR2 SAAADI. Trimming shortened V by 5 bases and J by 3 bases, and 11 bases separated the two germline ends.

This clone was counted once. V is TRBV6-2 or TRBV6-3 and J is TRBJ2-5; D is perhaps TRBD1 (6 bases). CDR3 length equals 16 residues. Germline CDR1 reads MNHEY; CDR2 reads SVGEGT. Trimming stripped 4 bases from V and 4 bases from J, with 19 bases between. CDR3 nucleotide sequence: TGTGCCAGCAGTTTAGGAAGGACAGCCCGGGGAGAGACCCAGTACTTC. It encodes CASSLGRTARGETQYF.

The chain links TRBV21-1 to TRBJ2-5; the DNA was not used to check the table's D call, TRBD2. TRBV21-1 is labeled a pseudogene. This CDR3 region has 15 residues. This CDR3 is CASSKRRGPQETQYF. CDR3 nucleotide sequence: TGTGCCAGCAGCAAAAGGCGGGGGCCCCAAGAGACCCAGTACTTC.

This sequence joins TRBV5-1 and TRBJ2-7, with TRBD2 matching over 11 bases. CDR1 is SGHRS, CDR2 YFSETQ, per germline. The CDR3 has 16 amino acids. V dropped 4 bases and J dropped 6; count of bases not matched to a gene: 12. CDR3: CASSPPLLAGEGEQYF. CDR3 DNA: TGCGCCAGCAGCCCACCATTACTAGCGGGGGAAGGCGAGCAGTACTTC.

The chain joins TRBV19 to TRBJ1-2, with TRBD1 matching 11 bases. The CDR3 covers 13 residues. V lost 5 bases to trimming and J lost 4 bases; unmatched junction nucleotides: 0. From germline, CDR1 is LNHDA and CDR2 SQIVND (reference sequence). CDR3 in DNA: TGTGCCAGTAGTGGGACAGGGGGCTATGGCTACACCTTC. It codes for CASSGTGGYGYTF.

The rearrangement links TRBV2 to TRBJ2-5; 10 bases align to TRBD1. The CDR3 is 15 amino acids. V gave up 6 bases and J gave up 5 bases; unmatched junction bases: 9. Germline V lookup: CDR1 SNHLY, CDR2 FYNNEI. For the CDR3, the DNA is TGTGCCAGCAGACCCAGACAGGGGGCTCGGGAGACCCAGTACTTC. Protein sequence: CASRPRQGARETQYF.

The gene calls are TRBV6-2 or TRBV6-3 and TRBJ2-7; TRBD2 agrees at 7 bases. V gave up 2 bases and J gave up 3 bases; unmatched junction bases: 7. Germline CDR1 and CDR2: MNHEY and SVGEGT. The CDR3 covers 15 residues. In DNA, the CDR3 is TGTGCCAGCAGTTACAGTACTAGCGATGTCTACGAGCAGTACTTC. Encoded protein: CASSYSTSDVYEQYF.

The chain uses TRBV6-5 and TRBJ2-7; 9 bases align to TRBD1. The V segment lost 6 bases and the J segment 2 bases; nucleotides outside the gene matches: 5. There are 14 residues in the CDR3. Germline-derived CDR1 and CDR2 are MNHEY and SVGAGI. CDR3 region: CASRTGGDTYEQYF. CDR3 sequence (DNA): TGTGCCAGCAGGACAGGGGGGGATACCTACGAGCAGTACTTC.

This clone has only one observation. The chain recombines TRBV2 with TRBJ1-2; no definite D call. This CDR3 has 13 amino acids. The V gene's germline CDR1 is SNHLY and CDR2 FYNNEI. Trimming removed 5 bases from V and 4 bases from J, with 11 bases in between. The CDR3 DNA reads TGTGCCAGCAGTCGGGTCGGAGGCTATGGCTACACCTTC. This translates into CASSRVGGYGYTF.

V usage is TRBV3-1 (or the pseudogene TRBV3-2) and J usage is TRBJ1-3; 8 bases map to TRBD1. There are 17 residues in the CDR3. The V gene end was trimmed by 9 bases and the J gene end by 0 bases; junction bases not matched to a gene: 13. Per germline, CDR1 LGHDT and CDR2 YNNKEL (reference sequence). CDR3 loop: CASSRQGNSRSGNTIYF. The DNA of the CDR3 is TGTGCCAGTTCGAGACAGGGGAACTCGCGCTCTGGAAACACCATATATTTT.

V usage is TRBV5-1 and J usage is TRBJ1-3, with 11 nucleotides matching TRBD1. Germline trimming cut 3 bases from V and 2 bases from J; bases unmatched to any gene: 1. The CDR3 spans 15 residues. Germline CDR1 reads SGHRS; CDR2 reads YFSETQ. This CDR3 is CASSSGQGAGNTIYF. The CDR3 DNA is TGCGCCAGCAGCTCGGGACAGGGGGCTGGAAACACCATATATTTT.

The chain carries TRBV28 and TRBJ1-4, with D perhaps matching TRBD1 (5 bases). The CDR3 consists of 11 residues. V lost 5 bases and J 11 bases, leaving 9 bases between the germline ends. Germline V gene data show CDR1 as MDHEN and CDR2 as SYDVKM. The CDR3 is CASSTRVKLFF. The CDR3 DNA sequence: TGTGCCAGCAGTACCAGGGTTAAACTGTTTTTT.

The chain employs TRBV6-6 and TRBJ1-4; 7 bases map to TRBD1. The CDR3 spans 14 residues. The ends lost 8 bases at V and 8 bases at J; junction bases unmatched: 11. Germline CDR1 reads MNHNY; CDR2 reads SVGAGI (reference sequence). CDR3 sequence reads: CASLHGGGVEKLFF. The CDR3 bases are TGTGCCAGCCTTCACGGAGGGGGCGTCGAAAAACTGTTTTTT.

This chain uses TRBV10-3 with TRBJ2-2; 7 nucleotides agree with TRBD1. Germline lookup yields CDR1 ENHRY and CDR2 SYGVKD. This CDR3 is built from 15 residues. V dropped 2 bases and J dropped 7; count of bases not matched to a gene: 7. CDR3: CAISEGAGGNGELFF. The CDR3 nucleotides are TGTGCCATCAGTGAGGGGGCAGGGGGTAACGGGGAGCTGTTTTTT.

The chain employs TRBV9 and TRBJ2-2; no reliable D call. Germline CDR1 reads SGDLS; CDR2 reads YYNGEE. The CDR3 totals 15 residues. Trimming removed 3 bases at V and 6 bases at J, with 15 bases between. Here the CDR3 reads CASSAPGFGPGELFF. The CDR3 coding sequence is TGTGCCAGCAGCGCCCCCGGATTTGGGCCCGGGGAGCTGTTTTTT.

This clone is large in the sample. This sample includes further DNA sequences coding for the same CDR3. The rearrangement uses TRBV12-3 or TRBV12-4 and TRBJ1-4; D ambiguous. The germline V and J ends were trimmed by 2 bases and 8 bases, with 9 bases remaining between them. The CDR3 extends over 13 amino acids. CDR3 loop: CASSLYRGEKLFF. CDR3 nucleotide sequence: TGTGCCAGCAGTTTATATCGAGGGGAAAAACTGTTTTTT.

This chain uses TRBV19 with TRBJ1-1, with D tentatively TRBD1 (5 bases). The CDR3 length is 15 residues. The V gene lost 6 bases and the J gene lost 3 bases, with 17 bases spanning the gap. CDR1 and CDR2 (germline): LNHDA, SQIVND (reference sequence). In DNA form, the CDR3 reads TGTGCCAGTAGCACCCCGCAGGGCTGGCACACTGAAGCTTTCTTT. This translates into CASSTPQGWHTEAFF. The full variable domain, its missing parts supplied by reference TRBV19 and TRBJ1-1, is DGGITQSPKYLFRKEGQNVTLSCEQNLNHDAMYWYRQDPGQGLRLIYYSQIVNDFQKGDIAEGYSVSREKKESFPLTVTSAQKNPTAFYLCASSTPQGWHTEAFFGQGTRLTVV.

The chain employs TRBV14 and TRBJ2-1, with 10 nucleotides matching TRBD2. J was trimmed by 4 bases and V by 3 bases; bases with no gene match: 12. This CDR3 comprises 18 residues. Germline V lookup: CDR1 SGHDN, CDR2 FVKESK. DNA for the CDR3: TGTGCCAGCAGCCAGTCATTGTCTAGCGGGGGACGTTACAATGAGCAGTTCTTC. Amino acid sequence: CASSQSLSSGGRYNEQFF.

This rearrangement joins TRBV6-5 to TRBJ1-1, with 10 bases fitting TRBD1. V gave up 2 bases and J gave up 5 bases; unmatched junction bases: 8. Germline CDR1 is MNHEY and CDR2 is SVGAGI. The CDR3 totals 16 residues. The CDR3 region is CASSYRPTGGSTEAFF. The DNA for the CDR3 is TGTGCCAGCAGTTACCGCCCGACAGGGGGCTCGACTGAAGCTTTCTTT.

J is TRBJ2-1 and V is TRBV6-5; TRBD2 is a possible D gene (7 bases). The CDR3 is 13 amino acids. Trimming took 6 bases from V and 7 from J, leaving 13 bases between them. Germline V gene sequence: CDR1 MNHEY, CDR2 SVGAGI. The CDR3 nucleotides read TGTGCCAGCAGAGGGGGGGCCTGGAATGAGCAGTTCTTC. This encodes CASRGGAWNEQFF.

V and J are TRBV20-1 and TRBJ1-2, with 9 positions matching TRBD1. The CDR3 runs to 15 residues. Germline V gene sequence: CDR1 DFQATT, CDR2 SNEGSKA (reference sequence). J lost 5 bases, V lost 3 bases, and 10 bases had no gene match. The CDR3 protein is CSASPRTGESYGYTF. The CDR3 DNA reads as TGCAGTGCTAGTCCAAGGACAGGGGAGAGTTATGGCTACACCTTC.

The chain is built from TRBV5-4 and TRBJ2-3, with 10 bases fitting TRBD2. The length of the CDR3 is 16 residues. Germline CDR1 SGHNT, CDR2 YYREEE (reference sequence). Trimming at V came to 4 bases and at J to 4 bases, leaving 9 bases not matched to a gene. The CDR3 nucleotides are TGTGCCAGCAGCGCCCCACTAGCGGGGTACGCAGATACGCAGTATTTT. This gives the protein CASSAPLAGYADTQYF.

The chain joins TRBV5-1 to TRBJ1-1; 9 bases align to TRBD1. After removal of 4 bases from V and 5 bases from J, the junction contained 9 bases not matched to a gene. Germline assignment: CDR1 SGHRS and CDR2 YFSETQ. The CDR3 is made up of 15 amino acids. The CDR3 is CASSAPGTGRTEAFF. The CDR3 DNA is TGCGCCAGCAGCGCACCCGGGACAGGGAGGACTGAAGCTTTCTTT.

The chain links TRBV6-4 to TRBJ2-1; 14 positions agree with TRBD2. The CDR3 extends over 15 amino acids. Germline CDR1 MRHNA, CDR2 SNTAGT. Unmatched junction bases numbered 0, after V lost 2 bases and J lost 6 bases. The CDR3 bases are TGTGCCAGCAGTGACGGGACTAGCGGGGGCAATGAGCAGTTCTTC. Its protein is CASSDGTSGGNEQFF.

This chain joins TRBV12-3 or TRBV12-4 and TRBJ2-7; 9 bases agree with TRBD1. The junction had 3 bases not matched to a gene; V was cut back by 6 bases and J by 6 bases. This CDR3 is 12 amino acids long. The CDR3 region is CASSGQGREQYF. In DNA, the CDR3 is TGTGCCAGCAGCGGACAGGGGCGCGAGCAGTACTTC.

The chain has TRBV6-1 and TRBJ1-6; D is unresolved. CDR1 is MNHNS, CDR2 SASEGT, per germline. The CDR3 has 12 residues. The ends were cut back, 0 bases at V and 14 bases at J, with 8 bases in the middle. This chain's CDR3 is CASSEAIISLHF. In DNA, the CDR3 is TGTGCCAGCAGTGAAGCAATAATATCCCTCCACTTT.

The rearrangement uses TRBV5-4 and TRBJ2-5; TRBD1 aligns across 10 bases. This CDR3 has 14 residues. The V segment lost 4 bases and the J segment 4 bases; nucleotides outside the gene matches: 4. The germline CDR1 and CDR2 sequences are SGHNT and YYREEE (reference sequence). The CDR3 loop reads CASSAGQGGETQYF. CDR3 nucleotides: TGTGCCAGCAGCGCCGGACAGGGGGGAGAGACCCAGTACTTC.

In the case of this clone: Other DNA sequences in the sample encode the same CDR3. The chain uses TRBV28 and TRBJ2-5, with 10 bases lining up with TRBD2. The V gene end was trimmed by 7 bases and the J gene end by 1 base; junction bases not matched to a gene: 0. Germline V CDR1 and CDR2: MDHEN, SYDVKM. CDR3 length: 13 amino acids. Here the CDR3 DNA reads TGTGCCAGCAAGCGGGGGGGCCAAGAGACCCAGTACTTC. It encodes CASKRGGQETQYF.

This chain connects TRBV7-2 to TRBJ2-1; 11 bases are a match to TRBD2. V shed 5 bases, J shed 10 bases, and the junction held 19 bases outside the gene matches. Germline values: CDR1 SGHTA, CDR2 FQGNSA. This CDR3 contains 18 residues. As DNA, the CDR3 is TGTGCCAGCAGCCCACTCCCAGGTGTAGCGGGGGGGATTCGGGAGCAGTTCTTC. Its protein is CASSPLPGVAGGIREQFF.

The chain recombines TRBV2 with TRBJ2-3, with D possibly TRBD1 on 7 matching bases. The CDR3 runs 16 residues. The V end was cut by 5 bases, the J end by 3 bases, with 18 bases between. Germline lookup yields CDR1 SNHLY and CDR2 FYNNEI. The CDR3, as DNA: TGTGCCAGCAGTCCACCCCCGGGGGACAGTACAGATACGCAGTATTTT. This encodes CASSPPPGDSTDTQYF.

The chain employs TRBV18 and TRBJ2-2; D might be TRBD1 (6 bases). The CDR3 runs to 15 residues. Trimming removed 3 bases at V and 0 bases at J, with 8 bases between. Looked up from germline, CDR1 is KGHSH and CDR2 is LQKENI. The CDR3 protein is CASSPRGTNTGELFF. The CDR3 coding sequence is TGTGCCAGCTCACCTAGGGGGACGAACACCGGGGAGCTGTTTTTT.